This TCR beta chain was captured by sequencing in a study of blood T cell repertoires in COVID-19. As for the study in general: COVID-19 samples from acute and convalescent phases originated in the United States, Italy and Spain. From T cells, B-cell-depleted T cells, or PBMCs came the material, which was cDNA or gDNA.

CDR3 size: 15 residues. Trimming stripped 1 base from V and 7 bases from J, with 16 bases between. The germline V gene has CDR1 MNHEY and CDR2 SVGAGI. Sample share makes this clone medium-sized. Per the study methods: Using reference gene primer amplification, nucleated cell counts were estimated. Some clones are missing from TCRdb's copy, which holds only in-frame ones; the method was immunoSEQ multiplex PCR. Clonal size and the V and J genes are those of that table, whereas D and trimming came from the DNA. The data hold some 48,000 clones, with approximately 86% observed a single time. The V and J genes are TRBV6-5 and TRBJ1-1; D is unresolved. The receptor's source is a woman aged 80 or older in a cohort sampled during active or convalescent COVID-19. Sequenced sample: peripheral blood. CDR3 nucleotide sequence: TGTGCCAGCAGTTACTACCCCTCACGAGGGAATGAAGCTTTCTTT. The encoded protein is CASSYYPSRGNEAFF.